This T cell receptor (beta chain) is from a study of cytomegalovirus exposure and HLA in healthy donors. In the study overall: A later analysis reported the same platform for the 100 to 150 validation repertoires and the approximately 670 first-cohort repertoires.

This clone was detected once. Clones were sequenced by immunoSEQ multiplex PCR, and TCRdb holds only the in-frame ones, with some missing. This table has about 130,000 clones, around nine tenths appearing once. The specimen sequenced was PBMCs. The receptor was isolated from a woman aged 18-29 years in good health and CMV-seronegative.

The CDR3 sequence is CASSFLGTQGNEQYF. CDR3 coding DNA: TGTGCCAGCAGCTTTCTTGGGACCCAGGGGAACGAGCAGTACTTC. V gene TRBV5-5 combines with J gene TRBJ2-7; tentatively, D is TRBD1 (6 bases). This CDR3 region has 15 residues. Germline V CDR1 and CDR2: SGHKS, YYEKEE (reference sequence). V lost 2 bases, J lost 5 bases, and 17 bases lay in between.